The present entry profiles one T cell receptor beta chain with its context. TCRdb fed the 5' RACE reads into MiXCR, producing one record per CDR3 protein. The sample consists of a few hundred thousand distinct CDR3 sequences, over 20% of them appearing once. These data belong to a study of T-cell memory formation after mild COVID-19. This CDR3 is 17 amino acids long. Looked up from germline, CDR1 is MNHEY and CDR2 is SVGAGI. Trimming took 6 bases from V and 1 from J; bases not matched to a gene: 11. The source material was PBMCs or a T cell subset sorted from them (not recorded which). This chain uses TRBV6-5 with TRBJ2-5; TRBD2 matches at 10 bases. The receptor comes from an adult woman who had mild COVID-19 (a few samples of this study predate the infection). Cell type and time point are not known. This CDR3 reads CASRYTGLAEIQETQYF. CDR3 in DNA: TGTGCCAGCAGATACACCGGACTAGCGGAAATCCAAGAGACCCAGTACTTC.